Listed below are T cell receptor gamma chains from one sample, sequenced in a study of intestinal T cells in coeliac disease. TCRdb re-called the multiplex PCR reads with CATT. This table holds about 1,100 gamma-chain clones, roughly half found once. Sequencing was carried out using a duodenal biopsy. These receptors were taken from a human donor with celiac disease. The CDR3 runs from the conserved cysteine through the conserved F or W.

TRGJ1/TRGJ2	14	TRGV4	CATLGWTGYYKKLF
TRGJ1/TRGJ2	16	TRGV8	CAPLSPGDQSYYKKLF
TRGJ1/TRGJ2	14	TRGV9	CALWEVSLSGKKLF
TRGJ1/TRGJ2	14	TRGV8	CATWDRPGHYKKLF
TRGJ1/TRGJ2	11	TRGV8	CAPGSLYKKLF
TRGJ1/TRGJ2	10	TRGV4	CAHLGWQKLF
TRGJ1/TRGJ2	14	TRGV2	CATWDGHRNYKKLF
TRGJ1/TRGJ2	13	TRGV9	CALREVTYYKKLF
TRGJP2	14	TRGV2	CATWDGRSDWIKTF
TRGJ1/TRGJ2	13	TRGV10	CAAWDYANIRKLF
TRGJ1/TRGJ2	16	TRGV8	CATWEKGGGNYYKKLF
TRGJP2	16	TRGV8	CATWDRRGGSDWIKTF
TRGJP2	14	TRGV4	CATWDESSDWIKTF
TRGJP1	16	TRGV10	CAAWEVSYTTGWFKIF
TRGJ1/TRGJ2	13	TRGV10	CAAWDRSYYKKLF
TRGJ1/TRGJ2	10	TRGV10	CAAVGSKKLF
TRGJP2	14	TRGV3	CATWGRSGDWIKTF
TRGJ1/TRGJ2	12	TRGV9	CALWECHYKKLF
TRGJ1/TRGJ2	10	TRGV4	CADNSGGAFF
TRGJ1/TRGJ2	11	TRGV8	CATWTNYKKLF
TRGJ1/TRGJ2	15	TRGV3	CATWDPGLNYYKKLF
TRGJP1	17	TRGV4	CATWDGNGWATGWFKIF
TRGJP2	16	TRGV8	CANLVLPLSSDWIKTF
TRGJ1/TRGJ2	11	TRGV4	CAPRGYYKKLF
TRGJ1/TRGJ2	17	TRGV2	CATWDGPLRSLLISKLF